The 17 T cell receptor beta chains below come from one sample, sequenced in a study of OX40 agonist ivuxolimab in advanced cancers. The library was prepared using the immunoSEQ multiplex PCR assay. Imported from immuneACCESS, the table was reduced by TCRdb to in-frame sequences with V and J called. These copies leave out some clones; in studies compared against another copy, an unresolved V gene accounts for under half, and the cause of the remainder is not known. The sample yields about 90,000 clones; more than 80% were counted once. The top ten hold roughly 9.3% of the sample. The sequenced sample was CD4+ or CD8+ T cells sorted from blood, obtained in a trial of the OX40 agonist ivuxolimab. The source of these receptors is an adult with an advanced solid tumor such as melanoma, head and neck, liver or kidney cancer.

The chain couples TRBV6-1 to TRBJ2-7; D unresolved. CDR3 length: 12 residues. From germline, CDR1 is MNHNS and CDR2 SASEGT. Trimming took off 3 bases at V and 4 bases at J, with 7 bases between the two ends. In DNA form, the CDR3 reads TGTGCCAGCAGTGACAGCCTATACGAGCAGTACTTC. Amino acid sequence: CASSDSLYEQYF.

The V call is TRBV9, the J call TRBJ1-2, with D maybe TRBD1 (6 bases). CDR3 length: 15 amino acids. V was pared by 4 bases and J by 7 bases, with 20 bases between. Germline CDR1 is SGDLS and CDR2 is YYNGEE. Here the CDR3 reads CASSKLTGAGFGYTF. The CDR3 DNA reads TGTGCCAGCAGCAAATTGACAGGCGCTGGGTTTGGCTACACCTTC.

This clone was seen just once. The chain recombines TRBV28 with TRBJ2-7; a weak D match, TRBD1 (6 bases). This CDR3 contains 15 residues. The V end lost 6 bases, the J end lost 1 base, and 16 bases lay between the germline ends. CDR1 and CDR2 (germline): MDHEN, SYDVKM. CDR3 DNA: TGTGCCAGCAGAACTACAGGGTTGAGATCCTACGAGCAGTACTTC. As protein: CASRTTGLRSYEQYF.

The gene calls are TRBV6-6 and TRBJ1-1; 9 bases agree with TRBD1. Germline CDR1 and CDR2: MNHNY and SVGAGI (reference sequence). The trim removed 0 bases at V and 0 bases at J, leaving 2 bases unmatched. The CDR3 has 16 residues. In nucleotides, the CDR3 is TGTGCCAGCAGTTACTCAAGGGACAGGGTGAACACTGAAGCTTTCTTT. Protein: CASSYSRDRVNTEAFF.

The CDR3 DNA sequence: TGTGCCAGCAGCCCGGTGAGGGCGCCCGCCGGGGAGCTGTTTTTT. Translated, it gives CASSPVRAPAGELFF. The chain joins TRBV5-8 to TRBJ2-2, with D possibly TRBD2 on 5 matching bases. Trimming cost V 4 bases and J 6 bases, with 16 bases left between them. CDR3 length equals 15 residues. Germline CDR1 is SGHTS and CDR2 is YDEGEE. Drawing the rest from reference TRBV5-8 and TRBJ2-2, the complete variable domain is EAGVTQSPTHLIKTRGQQATLRCSPISGHTSVYWYQQALGLGLQFLLWYDEGEERNRGNFPPRFSGRQFPNYSSELNVNALELEDSALYLCASSPVRAPAGELFFGEGSRLTVL.

The rearrangement uses TRBV9 and TRBJ2-1, with 7 bases identical to TRBD2. V lost 0 bases, J lost 8 bases, and 8 bases stayed unmatched. The germline CDR1 and CDR2 sequences are SGDLS and YYNGEE. This CDR3 is 15 amino acids long. DNA of the CDR3: TGTGCCAGCAGCGTAGGGGGACTATTTTCGCATGAGCAGTTCTTC. Residues: CASSVGGLFSHEQFF.

This clone was counted a few times. The chain couples TRBV7-2 to TRBJ2-1; TRBD1 matches at 7 bases. CDR3 length equals 12 residues. CDR1 SGHTA and CDR2 FQGNSA come from the germline V gene. V lost 5 bases, J lost 9 bases, and 4 bases stayed unmatched. The CDR3 region has the DNA TGTGCCAGCAGCCCGACAGGGTTTGAGCAGTTCTTC. It codes for CASSPTGFEQFF.

This clone occurred once. The CDR3 loop is CASSRSGTASYEQYF. CDR3 DNA: TGCGCCAGCAGCCGGAGCGGTACAGCTTCCTACGAGCAGTACTTC. V is TRBV4-1 and J is TRBJ2-5; D possibly corresponds to TRBD2 (5 bases). The last part of the DNA fits TRBJ2-7 better; the J call may be wrong. Germline V lookup: CDR1 MGHRA, CDR2 YSYEKL. This CDR3 contains 15 residues.

The CDR3 protein is CASSLLLADGLTQYF. As DNA, the CDR3 is TGTGCCAGCAGTTTATTACTAGCGGACGGACTTACCCAGTACTTC. This chain connects TRBV27 to TRBJ2-5; 8 bases match TRBD2. This CDR3 contains 15 residues. CDR1 is MNHEY, CDR2 SMNVEV, per germline (reference sequence). With V trimmed by 1 base and J by 8 bases, 9 bases remained unmatched.

This clone was seen a few times. The rearrangement uses TRBV6-1 and TRBJ1-5; the D is unclear. The V gene's germline CDR1 is MNHNS and CDR2 SASEGT. The V end lost 3 bases, the J end lost 0 bases, and 9 bases lay between the germline ends. This CDR3 has 15 amino acids. The CDR3 spells CASSDGSHSNQPQHF. The CDR3 DNA is TGTGCCAGCAGTGACGGCAGCCATAGCAATCAGCCCCAGCATTTT.

This sequence joins TRBV5-1 and TRBJ2-7, with 7 bases identical to TRBD1. The CDR3 runs to 15 residues. V lost 1 base to trimming and J lost 4 bases; unmatched junction nucleotides: 8. Per the germline V gene, CDR1 is SGHRS and CDR2 is YFSETQ. The chain's CDR3 is CASSLLGQEWYEQYF. The CDR3 DNA sequence: TGCGCCAGCAGCTTGCTCGGACAGGAATGGTACGAGCAGTACTTC.

The chain has TRBV7-2 and TRBJ2-5, with a weak D call TRBD1 (6 bases). The length of the CDR3 is 15 residues. Germline lookup yields CDR1 SGHTA and CDR2 FQGNSA. Trimming cost V 3 bases and J 4 bases, with 15 bases left between them. This chain's CDR3 is CASSFNRDQGETQYF. CDR3 coding DNA: TGTGCCAGCAGCTTTAACAGGGACCAGGGAGAGACCCAGTACTTC.

The V call is TRBV11-2, the J call TRBJ1-2; tentative D call: TRBD1 (5 bases). The germline V gene has CDR1 SGHAT and CDR2 FQNNGV. The CDR3 sequence is 16 residues long. Trimming stripped 6 bases from V and 2 bases from J, with 19 bases between. In nucleotides, the CDR3 is TGTGCCAGCAGGTTTGCGGGGGGAGGAAGGAACTATGGCTACACCTTC. This codes for CASRFAGGGRNYGYTF.

The chain combines TRBV27 with TRBJ2-5; weak D call: TRBD2 (6 bases). Gene TRBJ2-7 matches the end of the DNA better, so the J call may be wrong. The CDR3 length is 13 residues. Looked up from germline, CDR1 is MNHEY and CDR2 is SMNVEV (reference sequence). CDR3 in DNA: TGTGCCAGCAGTCCTAGCGACTCCTACGAGCAGTACTTC. Its protein is CASSPSDSYEQYF.

The chain links TRBV7-2 to TRBJ1-2; D unclear. This CDR3 contains 15 residues. Trimming shortened V by 1 base and J by 0 bases, and 9 bases separated the two germline ends. The V gene's germline CDR1 is SGHTA and CDR2 FQGNSA. For the CDR3, the DNA is TGTGCCAGCAGCTTAGGCGGGCCCGCTAACTATGGCTACACCTTC. Amino acids: CASSLGGPANYGYTF.

J is TRBJ1-2 and V is TRBV7-9; 8 bases map to TRBD1. The V gene end was trimmed by 1 base and the J gene end by 8 bases; junction bases not matched to a gene: 6. This CDR3 is built from 14 residues. Germline V gene sequence: CDR1 SEHNR, CDR2 FQNEAQ (reference sequence). The CDR3 loop is CASSLEDRGWGYTF. CDR3 DNA sequence: TGTGCCAGCAGCTTAGAAGACAGGGGTTGGGGCTACACCTTC.

A single count supports this clone. The chain combines TRBV2 with TRBJ2-7; D not resolved. Germline V gene lookup returns CDR1 SNHLY and CDR2 FYNNEI. V was cut by 4 bases and J by 6 bases, with 13 bases left in between. The CDR3 length is 13 residues. The CDR3 loop reads CASSASLVVEQYF. In nucleotides, the CDR3 is TGTGCCAGCAGTGCTAGTCTGGTTGTCGAGCAGTACTTC.